This TCR beta chain stems from a study of T-cell reconstitution after alpha-beta-depleted transplantation in children. The CDR3 consists of 14 residues. The ends were cut back, 3 bases at V and 0 bases at J, with 9 bases in the middle. Germline V gene data show CDR1 as DFQATT and CDR2 as SNEGSKA (reference sequence). The sample holds many counts of this clonotype. Preparing the TCRbeta library involved the use of unique molecular identifiers. Each CDR3 protein gets one entry after TCRdb re-called the PCR reads with MiXCR. The repertoire holds hundreds of thousands of distinct CDR3 sequences, with about 11% as singletons.

Here the sequenced sample was PBMCs from the stem cell graft donor, taken from the stem cell graft. This clonotype originated in a human donor who donated a stem cell graft to a child with acute lymphoblastic leukemia. V usage is TRBV20-1 and J usage is TRBJ2-4; no firm D call. The CDR3 sequence: CSARDGLAKNIQYF. In DNA form, the CDR3 reads TGCAGTGCTAGGGACGGTCTAGCCAAAAACATTCAGTACTTC.